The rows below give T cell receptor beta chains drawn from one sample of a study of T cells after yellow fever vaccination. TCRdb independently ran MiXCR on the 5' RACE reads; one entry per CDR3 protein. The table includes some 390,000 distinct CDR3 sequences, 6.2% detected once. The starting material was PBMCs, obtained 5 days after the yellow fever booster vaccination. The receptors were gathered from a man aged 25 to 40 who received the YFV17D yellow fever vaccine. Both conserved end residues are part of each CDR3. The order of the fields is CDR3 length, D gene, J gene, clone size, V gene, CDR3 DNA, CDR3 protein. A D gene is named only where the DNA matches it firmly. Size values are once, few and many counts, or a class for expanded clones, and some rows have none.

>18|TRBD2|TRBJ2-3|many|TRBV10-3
TGTGCCATCAGTGAGTCTGGTAGGGGGACTAGCGGAACAGATACGCAGTATTTT
CAISESGRGTSGTDTQYF
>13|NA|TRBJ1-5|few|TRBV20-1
TGCAGTGCTAGAGATGTAACTAATCAGCCCCAGCATTTT
CSARDVTNQPQHF
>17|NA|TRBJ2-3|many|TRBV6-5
TGTGCCAGCAGTTACGGGACGGACGGGACCGACACAGATACGCAGTATTTT
CASSYGTDGTDTDTQYF
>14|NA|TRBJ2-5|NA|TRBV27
TGTGCCAGCAGTTTTGGGTCCTCTGGGGAGACCCAGTACTTC
CASSFGSSGETQYF
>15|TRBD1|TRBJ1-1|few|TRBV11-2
TGTGCCAGCAGCCACCTAGGGGCAGGGGGTACTGAAGCTTTCTTT
CASSHLGAGGTEAFF
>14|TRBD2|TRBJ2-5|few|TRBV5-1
TGCGCCAGCGGATTAGCGGGAAACCAAGAGACCCAGTACTTC
CASGLAGNQETQYF
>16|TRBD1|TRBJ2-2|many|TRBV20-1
TGCAGTGCTAGAGATGCGCAGGGGGCGAACACCGGGGAGCTGTTTTTT
CSARDAQGANTGELFF
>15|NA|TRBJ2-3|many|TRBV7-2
TGTGCCAGCAGCTTACGCGCCCGGCACACAGATACGCAGTATTTT
CASSLRARHTDTQYF
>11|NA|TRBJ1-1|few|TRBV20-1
TGCAGTGCTAAGGAAACGGTTGAAGCTTTCTTT
CSAKETVEAFF
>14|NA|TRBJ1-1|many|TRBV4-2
TGTGCCAGCAGCCAAACTTGGGGGAACACTGAAGCTTTCTTT
CASSQTWGNTEAFF
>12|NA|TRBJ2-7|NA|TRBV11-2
TGTGCCAGCAACCCCCGGGACTACGAGCAGTACTTC
CASNPRDYEQYF
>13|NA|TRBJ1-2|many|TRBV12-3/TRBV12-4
TGTGCCAGCAGCCCATCCTCGGGGGTTGGCTACACCTTC
CASSPSSGVGYTF
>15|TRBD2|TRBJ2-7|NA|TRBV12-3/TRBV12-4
TGTGCCAGCAGTTTAGGTAGCGGGAGTCCTCATGAGCAGTACTTC
CASSLGSGSPHEQYF
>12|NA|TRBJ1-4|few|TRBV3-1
TGTGCCAGCAGCCAAGAAGGCGAAAAACTGTTTTTT
CASSQEGEKLFF
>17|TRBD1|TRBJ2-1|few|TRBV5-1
TGCGCCAGCCGGGACAGGGGCGGTGCAGTTTCCTACAATGAGCAGTTCTTC
CASRDRGGAVSYNEQFF
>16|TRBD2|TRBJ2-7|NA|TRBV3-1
TGTGCCAGCAGCCCCCGGGGGAGCGGGATGTCCTACGAGCAGTACTTC
CASSPRGSGMSYEQYF
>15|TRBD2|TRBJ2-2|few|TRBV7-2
TGTGCCAGCAGCTTACTGGTAGCGGGATCCGGGGAGCTGTTTTTT
CASSLLVAGSGELFF
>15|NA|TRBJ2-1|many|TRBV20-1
TGCAGTGCTAGAAAAAGAGCGGAGCGCTACAATGAGCAGTTCTTC
CSARKRAERYNEQFF
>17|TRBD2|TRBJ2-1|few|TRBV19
TGTGCCAGTAGTATAGATCCCCCTTCTTTAGCGGGTAATGAGCAGTTCTTC
CASSIDPPSLAGNEQFF
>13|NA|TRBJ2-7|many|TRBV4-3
TGCGCCAGCAGCCAAGATCAGGGTTGGGAGCAGTACTTC
CASSQDQGWEQYF
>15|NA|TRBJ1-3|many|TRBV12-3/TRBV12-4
TGTGCCAGCAGACCCTCGACAGTCTCTGGAAACACCATATATTTT
CASRPSTVSGNTIYF
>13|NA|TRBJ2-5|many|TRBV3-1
TGTGCCAGCAGCCCTCCGGGTCAAGAGACCCAGTACTTC
CASSPPGQETQYF
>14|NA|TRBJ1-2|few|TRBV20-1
TGCAGGGCCGGCCCTAACAGGGAGGAGGATGGCTACACCTTC
CRAGPNREEDGYTF
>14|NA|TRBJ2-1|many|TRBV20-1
TGCAGTGCTAGAAAGGGGAGCTCCTACAATGAGCAGTTCTTC
CSARKGSSYNEQFF
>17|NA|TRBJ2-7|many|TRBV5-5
TGTGCCAGCAGCTTGGTAGTTTCCGGATCCAGCTCCTACGAGCAGTACTTC
CASSLVVSGSSSYEQYF
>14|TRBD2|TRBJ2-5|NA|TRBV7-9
TGTGCCAGCAGCTTTGCGGGAGGGATGGAGACCCAGTACTTC
CASSFAGGMETQYF
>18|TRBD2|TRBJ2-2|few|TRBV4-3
TGCGCCAGCAGCCACGGACTAGCGGGAGGTGCGAACACCGGGGAGCTGTTTTTT
CASSHGLAGGANTGELFF
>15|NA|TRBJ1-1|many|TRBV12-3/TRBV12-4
TGTGCCAGCAGTTTCAGGGCTGGCATGAACACTGAAGCTTTCTTT
CASSFRAGMNTEAFF
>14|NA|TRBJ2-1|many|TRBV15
TGTGCCACCAGCAGATCCCTACTAAGGGTTGAGCAGTTCTTC
CATSRSLLRVEQFF
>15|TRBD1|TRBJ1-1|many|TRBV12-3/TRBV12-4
TGTGCCAGCAGTTTAGGGACTACAGGGGGGACTGAAGCTTTCTTT
CASSLGTTGGTEAFF
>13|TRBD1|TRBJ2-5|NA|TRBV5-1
TGCGCCAGCAGTTCGGACAGGAAAGAGACCCAGTACTTC
CASSSDRKETQYF
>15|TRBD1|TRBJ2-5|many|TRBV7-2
TGTGCCAGCAGCTCAGCGGGGACAGGGAGAGAGACCCAGTACTTC
CASSSAGTGRETQYF
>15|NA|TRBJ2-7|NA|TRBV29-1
TGCAGCGTCTGCAGAGGGTGGGCAGGGGACTACGAGCAGTACTTC
CSVCRGWAGDYEQYF
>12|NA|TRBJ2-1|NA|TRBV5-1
TGCGCCAGCGGGGTCTCCTACAATGAGCAGTTCTTC
CASGVSYNEQFF
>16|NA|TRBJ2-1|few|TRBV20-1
TGCAGTGCTCCCGAAGGGGGGAGTAGCAACTACAATGAGCAGTTCTTC
CSAPEGGSSNYNEQFF
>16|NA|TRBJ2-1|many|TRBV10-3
TGTGCCATCAGTGAGGAGGTCTTCAGCTCCTACAATGAGCAGTTCTTC
CAISEEVFSSYNEQFF
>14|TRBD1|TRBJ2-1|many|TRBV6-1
TGTGCCAGCAGTCGCGACAGGGGGAAGAATGAGCAGTTCTTC
CASSRDRGKNEQFF
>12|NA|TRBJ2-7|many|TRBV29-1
TGCAGCGCCTTGGGAACCCCCGGCCCGCAGTACTTC
CSALGTPGPQYF
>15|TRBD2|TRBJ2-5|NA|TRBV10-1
TGCGCCAGCAGTGACGGGCTAGCGGGAGGGGAGACCCAGTACTTC
CASSDGLAGGETQYF
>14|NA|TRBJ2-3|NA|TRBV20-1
TGCAGTGCTTTTGGGGGGAGCAGCACAGATACGCAGTATTTT
CSAFGGSSTDTQYF
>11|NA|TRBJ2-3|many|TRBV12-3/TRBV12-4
TGTGCCAGCAGTGCCCTTGATACGCAGTATTTT
CASSALDTQYF
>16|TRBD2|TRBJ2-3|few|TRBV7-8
TGTGCCAGCAGCCGACCGAGTAGCGGGGGCACAGATACGCAGTATTTT
CASSRPSSGGTDTQYF
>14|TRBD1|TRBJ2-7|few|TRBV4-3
TGCGCCAGCAGCCCTGACAGGGAGTTATACGAGCAGTACTTC
CASSPDRELYEQYF
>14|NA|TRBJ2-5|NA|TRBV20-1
TGCAGTGCTAGTTCGGAGGGCTTACAAGAGACCCAGTACTTC
CSASSEGLQETQYF
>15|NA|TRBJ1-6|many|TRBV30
TGTGCCTGGAGTGTAATTGACCGACTCCTCTCACCCCTCCACTTT
CAWSVIDRLLSPLHF
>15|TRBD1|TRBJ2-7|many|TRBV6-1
TGTGCCAGCAGAGCTGGGACAGGGGGTTACGACGAGCAGTACTTC
CASRAGTGGYDEQYF
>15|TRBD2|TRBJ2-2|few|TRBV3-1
TGTGCCAGCAGTCACCGACTAGCGCTTACCGGGGAGCTGTTTTTT
CASSHRLALTGELFF
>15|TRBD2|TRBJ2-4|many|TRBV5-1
TGCGCCAGCAGCTTCCAGGTAGCGGGAGACTACATTCAGTACTTC
CASSFQVAGDYIQYF
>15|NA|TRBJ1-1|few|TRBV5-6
TGTGCCAGCAGCTTGAGTACGGGGCGCACGCCTGAAGCTTTCTTT
CASSLSTGRTPEAFF
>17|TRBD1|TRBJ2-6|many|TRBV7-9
TGTGCCAGCAGCCTAAGACAGGGCTCAACTGGGGCCAACGTCCTGACTTTC
CASSLRQGSTGANVLTF
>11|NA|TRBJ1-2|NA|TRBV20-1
TGCAGTGCCCTAGGGGGGAGTGGCTACATCTTC
CSALGGSGYIF
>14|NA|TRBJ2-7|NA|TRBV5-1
TGCGCCAGCAGCCCGCAGTCCGAAGCCTACGAGCAGTACTTC
CASSPQSEAYEQYF
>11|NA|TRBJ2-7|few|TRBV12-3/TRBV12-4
TGTGCCAGCAGTTTTCCCCACGAGCAGTACTTC
CASSFPHEQYF
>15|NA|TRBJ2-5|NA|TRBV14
TGTGCCAGCAGCCATACTACCGCGGGCAGCGAGACCCAGTACTTC
CASSHTTAGSETQYF
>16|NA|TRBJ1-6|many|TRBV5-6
TGTGCCAGCAGCTCGCGGAGGGGGGATTATAATTCACCCCTCCACTTT
CASSSRRGDYNSPLHF
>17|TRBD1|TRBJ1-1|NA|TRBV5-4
TGTGCCAGCAGCTTGGGACAGGGTGAGAGGCGGAACACTGAAGCTTTCTTT
CASSLGQGERRNTEAFF
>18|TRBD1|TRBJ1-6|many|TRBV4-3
TGCGCCAGCAGCCAACAAGTTACGACAGGGGGCCCAAATTCACCCCTCCACTTT
CASSQQVTTGGPNSPLHF
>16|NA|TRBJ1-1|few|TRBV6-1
TGTGCCAGCATCACCGGGTGGGGGTTTGGTTCCACTGAAGCTTTCTTT
CASITGWGFGSTEAFF
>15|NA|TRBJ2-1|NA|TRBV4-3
TGCGCCAGCAGCCAGTCCTGGACCAGGAACAATGAGCAGTTCTTC
CASSQSWTRNNEQFF
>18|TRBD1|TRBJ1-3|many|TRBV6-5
TGTGCCAGCAGTTACGGTGCCGGGACAGGGGTCTCTGGAAACACCATATATTTT
CASSYGAGTGVSGNTIYF